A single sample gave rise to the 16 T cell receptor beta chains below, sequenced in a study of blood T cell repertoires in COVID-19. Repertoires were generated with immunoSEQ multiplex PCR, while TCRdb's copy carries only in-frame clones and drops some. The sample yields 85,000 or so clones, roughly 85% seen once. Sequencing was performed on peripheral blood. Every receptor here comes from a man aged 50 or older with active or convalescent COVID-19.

DNA of the CDR3: TGTGCCAGCAGCCGGGAGGCTCTCTCTGGAAACACCATATATTTT. Translating it yields CASSREALSGNTIYF. The chain carries TRBV3-1 (or the pseudogene TRBV3-2) and TRBJ1-3, with D hard to call. Germline V lookup: CDR1 LGHDT, CDR2 YNNKEL (reference sequence). The CDR3 contains 15 residues. Between the trimmed V and J ends, which lost 4 bases and 0 bases, there was a span of 10 bases.

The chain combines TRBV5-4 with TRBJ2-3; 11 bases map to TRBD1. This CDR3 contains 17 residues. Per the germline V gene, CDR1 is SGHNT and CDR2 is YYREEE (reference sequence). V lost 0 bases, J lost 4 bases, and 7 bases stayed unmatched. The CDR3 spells CASSLEVPGQGADTQYF. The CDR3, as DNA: TGTGCCAGCAGCTTGGAGGTTCCGGGACAGGGGGCAGATACGCAGTATTTT. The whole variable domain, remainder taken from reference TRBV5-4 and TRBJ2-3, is ETGVTQSPTHLIKTRGQQVTLRCSSQSGHNTVSWYQQALGQGPQFIFQYYREEENGRGNFPPRFSGLQFPNYSSELNVNALELDDSALYLCASSLEVPGQGADTQYFGPGTRLTVL.

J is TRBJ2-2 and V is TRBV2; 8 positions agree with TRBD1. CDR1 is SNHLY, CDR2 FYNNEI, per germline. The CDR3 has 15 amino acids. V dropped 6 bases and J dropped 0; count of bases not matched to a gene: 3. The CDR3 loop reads CASRGTGANTGELFF. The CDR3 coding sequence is TGTGCCAGCAGGGGGACAGGAGCGAACACCGGGGAGCTGTTTTTT.

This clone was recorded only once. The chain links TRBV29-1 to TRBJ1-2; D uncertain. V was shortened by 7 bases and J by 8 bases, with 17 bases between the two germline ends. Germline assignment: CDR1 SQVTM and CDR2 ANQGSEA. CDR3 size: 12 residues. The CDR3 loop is CSASEVDWGYTF. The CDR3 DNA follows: TGCAGCGCCTCTGAGGTCGATTGGGGCTACACCTTC. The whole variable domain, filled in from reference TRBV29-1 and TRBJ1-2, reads SAVISQKPSRDICQRGTSLTIQCQVDSQVTMMFWYRQQPGQSLTLIATANQGSEATYESGFVIDKFPISRPNLTFSTLTVSNMSPEDSSIYLCSASEVDWGYTFGSGTRLTVV.

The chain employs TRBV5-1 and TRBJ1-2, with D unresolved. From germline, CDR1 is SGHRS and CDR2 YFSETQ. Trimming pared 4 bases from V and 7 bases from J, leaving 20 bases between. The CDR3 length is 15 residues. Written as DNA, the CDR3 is TGCGCCAGCAGCCTGCGTTGGGGAACGAGGGTTGGCTACACCTTC. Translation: CASSLRWGTRVGYTF.

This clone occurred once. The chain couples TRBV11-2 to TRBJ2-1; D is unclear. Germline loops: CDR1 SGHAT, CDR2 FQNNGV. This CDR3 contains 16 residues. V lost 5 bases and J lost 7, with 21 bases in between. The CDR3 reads CASSLWNGESTNEQFF. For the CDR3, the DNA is TGTGCCAGCAGCCTCTGGAACGGAGAGAGTACGAATGAGCAGTTCTTC.

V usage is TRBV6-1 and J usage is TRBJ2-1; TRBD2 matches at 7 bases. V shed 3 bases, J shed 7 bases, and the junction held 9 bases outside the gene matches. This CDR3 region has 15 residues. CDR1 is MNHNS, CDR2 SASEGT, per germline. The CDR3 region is CASSDAGGSQNEQFF. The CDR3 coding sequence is TGTGCCAGCAGTGACGCCGGCGGGAGCCAGAATGAGCAGTTCTTC.

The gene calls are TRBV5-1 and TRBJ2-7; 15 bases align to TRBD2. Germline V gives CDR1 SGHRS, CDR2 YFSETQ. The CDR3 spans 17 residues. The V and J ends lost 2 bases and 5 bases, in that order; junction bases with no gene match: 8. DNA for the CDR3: TGCGCCAGCAGCTTTGATTCCGGGACTAGCGGGAGGAACGAGCAGTACTTC. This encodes CASSFDSGTSGRNEQYF.

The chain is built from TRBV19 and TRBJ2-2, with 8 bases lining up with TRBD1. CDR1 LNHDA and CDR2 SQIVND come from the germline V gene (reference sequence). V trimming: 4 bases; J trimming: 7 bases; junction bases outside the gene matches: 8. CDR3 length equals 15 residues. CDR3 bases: TGTGCCAGTAGTACTCCGGGACAGGTTAACGGGGAGCTGTTTTTT. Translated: CASSTPGQVNGELFF.

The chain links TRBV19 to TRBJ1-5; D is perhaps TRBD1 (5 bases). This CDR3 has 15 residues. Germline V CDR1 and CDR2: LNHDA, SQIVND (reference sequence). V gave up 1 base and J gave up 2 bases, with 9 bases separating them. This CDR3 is CASSIGPGGNQPQHF. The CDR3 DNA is TGTGCCAGTAGTATAGGGCCGGGGGGCAATCAGCCCCAGCATTTT.

The CDR3 nucleotides are TGTGCCAGCTCACCGGGAACAGGGGGCGCCTATGGCTACACCTTC. This codes for CASSPGTGGAYGYTF. The gene calls are TRBV18 and TRBJ1-2, with 9 bases that match TRBD1. Trimming cost V 3 bases and J 4 bases; bases outside gene matches: 6. The germline gives CDR1 KGHSH, CDR2 LQKENI. The CDR3 is made up of 15 amino acids.

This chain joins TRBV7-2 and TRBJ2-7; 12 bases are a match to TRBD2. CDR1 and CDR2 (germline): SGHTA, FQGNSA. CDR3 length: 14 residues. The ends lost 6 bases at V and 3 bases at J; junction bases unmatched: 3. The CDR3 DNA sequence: TGTGCCAGCAGTCGGACTAGCGGGGTCTACGAGCAGTACTTC. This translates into CASSRTSGVYEQYF.

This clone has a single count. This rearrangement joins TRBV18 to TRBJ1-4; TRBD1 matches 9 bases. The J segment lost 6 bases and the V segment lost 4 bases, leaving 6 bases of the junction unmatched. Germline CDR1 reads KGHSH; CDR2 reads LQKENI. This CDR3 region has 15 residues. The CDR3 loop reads CASSRRTGDDEKLFF. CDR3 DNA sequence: TGTGCCAGCTCACGTAGGACAGGGGACGATGAAAAACTGTTTTTT.

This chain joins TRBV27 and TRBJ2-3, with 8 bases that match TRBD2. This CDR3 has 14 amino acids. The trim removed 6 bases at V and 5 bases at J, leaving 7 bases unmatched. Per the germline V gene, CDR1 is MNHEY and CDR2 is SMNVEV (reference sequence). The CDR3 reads CASRKAGAGDTQYF. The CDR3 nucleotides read TGTGCCAGCAGGAAAGCGGGGGCGGGAGATACGCAGTATTTT.

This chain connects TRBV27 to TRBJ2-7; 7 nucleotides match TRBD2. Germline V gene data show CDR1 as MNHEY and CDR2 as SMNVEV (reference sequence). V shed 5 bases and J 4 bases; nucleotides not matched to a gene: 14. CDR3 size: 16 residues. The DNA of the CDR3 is TGTGCCAGCAGTCGGTCGACAAGCGGGGTTCTTTACGAGCAGTACTTC. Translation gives CASSRSTSGVLYEQYF.

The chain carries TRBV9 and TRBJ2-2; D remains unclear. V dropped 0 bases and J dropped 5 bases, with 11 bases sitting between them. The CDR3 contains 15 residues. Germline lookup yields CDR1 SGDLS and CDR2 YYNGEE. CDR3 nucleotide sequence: TGTGCCAGCAGCGTAGCCCCTTCAGGTACCGGGGAGCTGTTTTTT. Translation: CASSVAPSGTGELFF.